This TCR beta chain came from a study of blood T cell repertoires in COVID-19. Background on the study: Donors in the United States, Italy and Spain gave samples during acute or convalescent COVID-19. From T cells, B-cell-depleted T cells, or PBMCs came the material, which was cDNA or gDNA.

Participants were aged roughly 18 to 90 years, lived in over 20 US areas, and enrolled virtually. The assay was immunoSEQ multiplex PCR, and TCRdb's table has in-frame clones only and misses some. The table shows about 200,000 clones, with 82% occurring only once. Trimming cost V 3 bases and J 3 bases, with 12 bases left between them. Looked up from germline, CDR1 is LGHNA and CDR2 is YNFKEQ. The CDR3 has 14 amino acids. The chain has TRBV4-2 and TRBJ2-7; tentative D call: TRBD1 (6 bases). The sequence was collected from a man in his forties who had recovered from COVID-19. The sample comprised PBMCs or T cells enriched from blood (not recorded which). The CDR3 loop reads CASSHDGQFYEQYF. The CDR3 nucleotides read TGTGCCAGCAGCCACGACGGACAGTTCTACGAGCAGTACTTC.